Listed below are T cell receptor beta chains from one sample, sequenced in a study of OX40 agonist ivuxolimab in advanced cancers. Sequencing was performed with immunoSEQ multiplex PCR; in TCRdb, only in-frame clones are kept and a portion is missing. The sample has tens of thousands of clones, about nine tenths seen once; the top ten hold more than 0.3%. The sample here was CD4+ or CD8+ T cells sorted from blood, taken in a trial of the OX40 agonist ivuxolimab. The receptors come from an adult with an advanced solid tumor such as melanoma, head and neck, liver or kidney cancer. Each CDR3 is given with its conserved first and last residue. D genes are given only for firm matches. Expanded clones are given a class, and other clones once, few, many or no size at all.

DNA: TGTGCCAGCAGCCCCCGGGACAGATACACTGAAGCTTTCTTT
CDR3: CASSPRDRYTEAFF
V: TRBV9
J: TRBJ1-1
size: few
D: TRBD1

DNA: TGCGCCAGCAGCTTCGGGACAGGGGTACAGCCCCAGCATTTT
CDR3: CASSFGTGVQPQHF
V: TRBV5-1
J: TRBJ1-5
size: few
D: TRBD1

DNA: TGTGCCAGCAGCGTAAAGGGGGCGGGGAACACTGAAGCTTTCTTT
CDR3: CASSVKGAGNTEAFF
V: TRBV9
J: TRBJ1-1
size: -
D: TRBD1

DNA: TGTGCCAGCAGCCTCCACGGCGGAAAATTAGCTGAAGCTTTCTTT
CDR3: CASSLHGGKLAEAFF
V: TRBV5-5
J: TRBJ1-1
size: -
D: -

DNA: TGTGCCAGCAATCCGCGACTAGCGGGAGATACGCAGTATTTT
CDR3: CASNPRLAGDTQYF
V: TRBV2
J: TRBJ2-3
size: -
D: TRBD2

DNA: TGTGCCACCAGCAGAGACCGTCTCGGGGAGCTGTTTTTT
CDR3: CATSRDRLGELFF
V: TRBV15
J: TRBJ2-2
size: -
D: -

DNA: TGCGCCAGCATCCCCGTGGTGGGGGCCAGCTATGGCTACACCTTC
CDR3: CASIPVVGASYGYTF
V: TRBV5-1
J: TRBJ1-2
size: -
D: -

DNA: TGTGCCAGCAGCTTATCTAGCGGGAATGCAGATACGCAGTATTTT
CDR3: CASSLSSGNADTQYF
V: TRBV7-9
J: TRBJ2-3
size: -
D: TRBD2

DNA: TGCGCCAGCAGACTGGAGGGGACCTCTGGAAACACCATATATTTT
CDR3: CASRLEGTSGNTIYF
V: TRBV5-1
J: TRBJ1-3
size: -
D: -

DNA: TGTGCCAGCAGCCCTACGGTAGGATTCACAGATACGCAGTATTTT
CDR3: CASSPTVGFTDTQYF
V: TRBV9
J: TRBJ2-3
size: -
D: -

DNA: TGCGCCAGCAGCGGCGACAGGGGAAGCTCTGGAAACACCATATATTTT
CDR3: CASSGDRGSSGNTIYF
V: TRBV5-1
J: TRBJ1-3
size: -
D: TRBD1

DNA: TGTGCCAGCAGCCCAGGCGACAATGAGCAGTTCTTC
CDR3: CASSPGDNEQFF
V: TRBV11-3
J: TRBJ2-1
size: -
D: -

DNA: TGTGCCATATTTACAGGGGTAGGGACCGGTGAAAAACTGTTTTTT
CDR3: CAIFTGVGTGEKLFF
V: TRBV6-1
J: TRBJ1-4
size: once
D: TRBD1

DNA: TGTGCCAGCTCACCGACTAGCAATCAGCCCCAGCATTTT
CDR3: CASSPTSNQPQHF
V: TRBV18
J: TRBJ1-5
size: -
D: -

DNA: TGCGCCAGCAGCTTGGCCCCAATGAACACTGAAGCTTTCTTT
CDR3: CASSLAPMNTEAFF
V: TRBV5-1
J: TRBJ1-1
size: -
D: -

DNA: TGTGCCAGCAGCTCCGCCGGGCCCAGGGGGTTCTTC
CDR3: CASSSAGPRGFF
V: TRBV11-2
J: TRBJ2-1
size: -
D: -

DNA: TGTGCCAGCAGTTACAATGACAGGGTCGACGAGCAGTACTTC
CDR3: CASSYNDRVDEQYF
V: TRBV6-6
J: TRBJ2-7
size: once
D: TRBD1

DNA: TGTGCCAGCACCAGACAGGGGTCCTACAATGAGCAGTTCTTC
CDR3: CASTRQGSYNEQFF
V: TRBV27
J: TRBJ2-1
size: once
D: TRBD1

DNA: TGTGCCAGCAGCAAAGTGGCGGCTAGCGGGAGAGCAGATACGCAGTATTTT
CDR3: CASSKVAASGRADTQYF
V: TRBV21-1
J: TRBJ2-3
size: -
D: -

DNA: TGTGCCAGCAGTTTTCCAGGGAGAGAAGCTTTCTTT
CDR3: CASSFPGREAFF
V: TRBV28
J: TRBJ1-1
size: few
D: -

DNA: TGTGCCAGGAACCCCTTGCTGACCCAGTACTTC
CDR3: CARNPLLTQYF
V: TRBV19
J: TRBJ2-5
size: -
D: -

DNA: TGTGCCATCAGTGCAAGGGCTGACACAGATACGCAGTATTTT
CDR3: CAISARADTDTQYF
V: TRBV10-3
J: TRBJ2-3
size: -
D: -

DNA: TGTGCCAGCAGGGGTTACAGGAGCCTCACAGATACGCAGTATTTT
CDR3: CASRGYRSLTDTQYF
V: TRBV6-5
J: TRBJ2-3
size: once
D: -

DNA: TGTGCCAGCAGCGGAACCGTGTTGAGCTCCTACGAGCAGTACTTC
CDR3: CASSGTVLSSYEQYF
V: TRBV5-5
J: TRBJ2-7
size: once
D: -

DNA: TGTGCCAGCAGCGAAACTAGCGGGAGGGCGGCCGGGGAGCTGTTTTTT
CDR3: CASSETSGRAAGELFF
V: TRBV9
J: TRBJ2-2
size: -
D: TRBD2

DNA: TGTGCCAGCTCACTACCAGGGGGCGGCTCTGGGGCCAACGTCCTGACTTTC
CDR3: CASSLPGGGSGANVLTF
V: TRBV18
J: TRBJ2-6
size: -
D: TRBD1

DNA: TGTGCCAGCAGACGGCGGACCCAAGGAATCGATGAGCAGTTCTTC
CDR3: CASRRRTQGIDEQFF
V: TRBV28
J: TRBJ2-1
size: -
D: -

DNA: TGTGCCAGCTCCCAATTTGGCGGAGGCCTGTACTTC
CDR3: CASSQFGGGLYF
V: TRBV18
J: TRBJ2-7
size: -
D: -

DNA: TGTGCCAGCAGAAGGGGGGTTTTCGGAAACACCATATATTTT
CDR3: CASRRGVFGNTIYF
V: TRBV6-5
J: TRBJ1-3
size: -
D: -

DNA: TGCGCCAGCAGTGGGTGGGTATACAATGAGCAGTTCTTC
CDR3: CASSGWVYNEQFF
V: TRBV10-2
J: TRBJ2-1
size: -
D: -

DNA: TGTGCCAGCAGTTACTCCGGGACAGGCACAGATACGCAGTATTTT
CDR3: CASSYSGTGTDTQYF
V: TRBV6-6
J: TRBJ2-3
size: -
D: TRBD1

DNA: TGTGCCAGCAGCCCAAGCCCGCTGATTCACACCATATATTTT
CDR3: CASSPSPLIHTIYF
V: TRBV7-8
J: TRBJ1-3
size: -
D: -

DNA: TGTGCCAGCAGTGCGGGACAGTTGAATGAAGCTTTCTTT
CDR3: CASSAGQLNEAFF
V: TRBV6-5
J: TRBJ1-1
size: -
D: TRBD1

DNA: TGCGCCAGCAGTCAATCGATCCCGGCTAGCTCCTACGAGCAGTACTTC
CDR3: CASSQSIPASSYEQYF
V: TRBV23-1
J: TRBJ2-7
size: -
D: -

DNA: TGTGCCAGCTCACAACAGGGACACACAGATACGCAGTATTTT
CDR3: CASSQQGHTDTQYF
V: TRBV18
J: TRBJ2-3
size: -
D: -

DNA: TGTGCCAGCAGCTTAGTCCCGATCAGTGAAAAACTGTTTTTT
CDR3: CASSLVPISEKLFF
V: TRBV7-9
J: TRBJ1-4
size: -
D: -

DNA: TGTGCCAGTAGTTGGGATCAGGGGGATAATGAAAAACTGTTTTTT
CDR3: CASSWDQGDNEKLFF
V: TRBV19
J: TRBJ1-4
size: -
D: TRBD1

DNA: TGTGCCAGCAGATCTAGCGGGAGTCGTGAGACCCAGTACTTC
CDR3: CASRSSGSRETQYF
V: TRBV27
J: TRBJ2-5
size: -
D: TRBD2

DNA: TGTGCCAGCAGTTTATTCCCTGACTACTATGGCTACACCTTC
CDR3: CASSLFPDYYGYTF
V: TRBV27
J: TRBJ1-2
size: medium-sized
D: -

DNA: TGTGCCAGCAGCCTCGGGACATTCGGTGCCTACGAGCAGTACTTC
CDR3: CASSLGTFGAYEQYF
V: TRBV7-2
J: TRBJ2-7
size: -
D: -

DNA: TGCGCCAGCAGTGAGAGGAGGGGCACAGATACGCAGTATTTT
CDR3: CASSERRGTDTQYF
V: TRBV10-1
J: TRBJ2-3
size: -
D: -

DNA: TGTGCCAGCAGTGAAGCGCGAATCGGCAGCGAAAGAAATTATGGCTACACCTTC
CDR3: CASSEARIGSERNYGYTF
V: TRBV6-1
J: TRBJ1-2
size: -
D: -

DNA: TGTGCCAGCAGCTCTTATACAGGGACGCGGGGGAATGAGCAGTTCTTC
CDR3: CASSSYTGTRGNEQFF
V: TRBV5-8
J: TRBJ2-1
size: -
D: -

DNA: TGTGCCAGCAGCTTAGGTCAGGGTAGGAAAACTGAAGCTTTCTTT
CDR3: CASSLGQGRKTEAFF
V: TRBV7-6
J: TRBJ1-1
size: -
D: -

DNA: TGCGCCAGCAGCCAAGATACGGACAGAACTTACAATGAGCAGTTCTTC
CDR3: CASSQDTDRTYNEQFF
V: TRBV4-1
J: TRBJ2-1
size: -
D: -

DNA: TGTGCCAGCAGCTCGGGTCTTGCTAACTATGGCTACACCTTC
CDR3: CASSSGLANYGYTF
V: TRBV7-2
J: TRBJ1-2
size: once
D: -

DNA: TGCGCCAGCAGCTTTACAGCCACGCTCGACGTCCTGACTTTC
CDR3: CASSFTATLDVLTF
V: TRBV5-1
J: TRBJ2-6
size: -
D: -

DNA: TGTGCCACCAGCAGAGATAACTCACCCCTCCACTTT
CDR3: CATSRDNSPLHF
V: TRBV15
J: TRBJ1-6
size: -
D: -

DNA: TGTGCCCGCCGGCAGGGTCCCAAGTATGGCTACACCTTC
CDR3: CARRQGPKYGYTF
V: TRBV6-5
J: TRBJ1-2
size: -
D: -

DNA: TGTGCCAGCTCCCCATTTAATGAAAAACTGTTTTTT
CDR3: CASSPFNEKLFF
V: TRBV7-6
J: TRBJ1-4
size: -
D: -

DNA: TGTGCCATCAGGAAGACGGGACAGGGGGACTATGGCTACACCTTC
CDR3: CAIRKTGQGDYGYTF
V: TRBV10-3
J: TRBJ1-2
size: few
D: TRBD1

DNA: TGTGCCAGCGGAAAAGGGGACCGCCTGGCGGAGGAAGCTTTCTTT
CDR3: CASGKGDRLAEEAFF
V: TRBV5-4
J: TRBJ1-1
size: -
D: -